Listed below are T cell receptor beta chains from one sample, sequenced in a study of T cells after yellow fever vaccination. TCRdb re-analysed the 5' RACE reads in MiXCR, keeping a single row per CDR3 protein. The sample holds 340,000 or so distinct CDR3 sequences; around an eighth are singletons and the top ten take 2.5% to 4%. The sequencing here drew on CD4+ T cells sorted from PBMCs, taken 15 days after the yellow fever booster vaccination. These receptors came from a young man who received the YFV17D yellow fever vaccine. Both conserved end residues are part of each CDR3. The D gene is left open where the match is weak. Some rows have no size entry. The others give once, few or many, or a class for an expanded clone.

d_gene: -; abundance: -; len: 15; v_gene: TRBV5-1; j_gene: TRBJ2-2; CDR3nt: TGCGCCAGCAGCTTATCTCTGGGGGTGCACGGGGAGCTGTTTTTT; CDR3aa: CASSLSLGVHGELFF
d_gene: TRBD2; abundance: -; len: 14; v_gene: TRBV7-3; j_gene: TRBJ2-1; CDR3nt: TGTGCCAGCAGCCCTCCGGGGGGGGGCGGTAAGCAGTTCTTC; CDR3aa: CASSPPGGGGKQFF
d_gene: TRBD2; abundance: -; len: 14; v_gene: TRBV7-3; j_gene: TRBJ2-3; CDR3nt: TGTGCCAGCAGCAATCTGGGGGGGGCAGATACGCAGTATTTT; CDR3aa: CASSNLGGADTQYF
d_gene: TRBD1; abundance: few; len: 15; v_gene: TRBV7-9; j_gene: TRBJ1-2; CDR3nt: TGTGCCAGCAGCTCCCCACCCACAGGGGCCTATGGCTACACCTTC; CDR3aa: CASSSPPTGAYGYTF
d_gene: -; abundance: -; len: 13; v_gene: TRBV7-6; j_gene: TRBJ2-7; CDR3nt: TGTGCCAGCAGCGGACCGGGATCACCCGAGCAGTACTTC; CDR3aa: CASSGPGSPEQYF
d_gene: TRBD1; abundance: few; len: 15; v_gene: TRBV30; j_gene: TRBJ1-1; CDR3nt: TGTGCCTGGAGACAGGGGGGATTACAGAACACTGAAGCTTTCTTT; CDR3aa: CAWRQGGLQNTEAFF
d_gene: -; abundance: -; len: 19; v_gene: TRBV25-1; j_gene: TRBJ1-4; CDR3nt: TGTGCCAGCAGTGATACAGGCAGCCCCCACAATGTGGGACGGAAAAAACTGTTTTTT; CDR3aa: CASSDTGSPHNVGRKKLFF
d_gene: -; abundance: -; len: 13; v_gene: TRBV14; j_gene: TRBJ2-5; CDR3nt: TGTGCCAGCAGCCCGACAGCCCTGAAGACCCAGTACTTC; CDR3aa: CASSPTALKTQYF
d_gene: TRBD2; abundance: many; len: 17; v_gene: TRBV6-2/TRBV6-3; j_gene: TRBJ2-1; CDR3nt: TGTGCCAGCAGTCCCCTAGCGGGGGGGCCTACATACAATGAGCAGTTCTTC; CDR3aa: CASSPLAGGPTYNEQFF
d_gene: -; abundance: -; len: 15; v_gene: TRBV20-1; j_gene: TRBJ2-5; CDR3nt: TGCAGTGCTAGAGTGTCAGGGGCGGGCCAAGAGACCCAGTACTTC; CDR3aa: CSARVSGAGQETQYF
d_gene: -; abundance: -; len: 15; v_gene: TRBV7-9; j_gene: TRBJ1-6; CDR3nt: TGTGCCAGCAGCCCCCCGAGGGACGGCTATTCACCCCTCCACTTT; CDR3aa: CASSPPRDGYSPLHF
d_gene: -; abundance: few; len: 13; v_gene: TRBV6-5; j_gene: TRBJ1-2; CDR3nt: TGTGCCAGCAGTTACAGGACGGAGAGGGGCTACACCTTC; CDR3aa: CASSYRTERGYTF
d_gene: -; abundance: few; len: 15; v_gene: TRBV5-1; j_gene: TRBJ2-2; CDR3nt: TGCGCCAGCAGCTCGAACGGGAAGAACACCGGGGAGCTGTTTTTT; CDR3aa: CASSSNGKNTGELFF
d_gene: -; abundance: few; len: 14; v_gene: TRBV5-1; j_gene: TRBJ1-6; CDR3nt: TGCGCCAGCAGCGGGGGACATGATAATTCACCCCTCCACTTT; CDR3aa: CASSGGHDNSPLHF
d_gene: -; abundance: -; len: 12; v_gene: TRBV4-3; j_gene: TRBJ1-2; CDR3nt: TGCGCCAGCAGCCCCTCAGGGGTCGGCTACACCTTC; CDR3aa: CASSPSGVGYTF
d_gene: -; abundance: few; len: 15; v_gene: TRBV6-5; j_gene: TRBJ2-5; CDR3nt: TGTGCCAGCAGTTACTGGGGGCACAGGAGAGAGACCCAGTACTTC; CDR3aa: CASSYWGHRRETQYF
d_gene: TRBD2; abundance: -; len: 20; v_gene: TRBV12-3/TRBV12-4; j_gene: TRBJ2-1; CDR3nt: TGTGCCAGCAGTTTGCGGCGGGGGGGATTGAGGGTAAGGTCCTACAATGAGCAGTTCTTC; CDR3aa: CASSLRRGGLRVRSYNEQFF
d_gene: -; abundance: -; len: 16; v_gene: TRBV18; j_gene: TRBJ1-2; CDR3nt: TGTGCCAGCTCACCTCGACAGGCCACGGCTAACTATGGCTACACCTTC; CDR3aa: CASSPRQATANYGYTF
d_gene: -; abundance: many; len: 16; v_gene: TRBV11-2; j_gene: TRBJ2-7; CDR3nt: TGTGCCAGCAGCCCGCTAGGGGACACCCTCTTGGGGGAGCAGTACTTC; CDR3aa: CASSPLGDTLLGEQYF
d_gene: TRBD2; abundance: -; len: 16; v_gene: TRBV5-1; j_gene: TRBJ2-1; CDR3nt: TGCGCCAGCAGCGCAAACCCTAGCGGGGGGGCCGCTGAGCAGTTCTTC; CDR3aa: CASSANPSGGAAEQFF
d_gene: -; abundance: -; len: 15; v_gene: TRBV12-3/TRBV12-4; j_gene: TRBJ1-5; CDR3nt: TGTGCCAGCAGTCCATCGGCGGGGGGGGCTCGGCCCCAGCATTTT; CDR3aa: CASSPSAGGARPQHF
d_gene: -; abundance: few; len: 12; v_gene: TRBV6-2/TRBV6-3; j_gene: TRBJ2-7; CDR3nt: TGTGCCAGCAGAATGTCTCCCTACGAGCAGTACTTC; CDR3aa: CASRMSPYEQYF
d_gene: -; abundance: -; len: 13; v_gene: TRBV6-1; j_gene: TRBJ1-6; CDR3nt: TGTGCCAGCAGTGAAGCCGGCAATTCACCCCTCCACTTT; CDR3aa: CASSEAGNSPLHF
d_gene: -; abundance: many; len: 13; v_gene: TRBV3-1; j_gene: TRBJ2-4; CDR3nt: TGTGCCAGCAGCCCCCGGGGGTCAGGCATTCAGTACTTC; CDR3aa: CASSPRGSGIQYF
d_gene: TRBD1; abundance: -; len: 18; v_gene: TRBV25-1; j_gene: TRBJ1-5; CDR3nt: TGTGCCAGCAGTTCAAATACGGGGACAGGGAGAGGCAATCAGCCCCAGCATTTT; CDR3aa: CASSSNTGTGRGNQPQHF